This T cell receptor (beta chain) was retrieved from a study of CD8 T cells in ankylosing spondylitis. Points from the study as a whole: The study looked at matched synovial fluid samples from ankylosing spondylitis patients. Disease-linked clones were reported to be significantly enriched there. Ankylosing spondylitis blood appeared to be characterized by a TCR beta motif of several highly homologous variants.

A quantitative 5'-RACE method, one with molecular barcodes, was used to make TCR beta libraries. One entry per CDR3 protein, called by TCRdb with MiXCR from the 5' RACE reads. The data show about 150,000 distinct CDR3 sequences, with about 42% seen just once and roughly 15% held by the top ten. Deletions cut 0 bases from V and 3 bases from J, with 9 bases between. CDR3 length: 16 amino acids. Germline values: CDR1 LGHNA, CDR2 YSLEER. About this clonotype: Its specificity is unknown.

The chain is built from TRBV4-3 and TRBJ2-6; possibly TRBD2 for D (6 bases). The TCR originated in a male donor with ankylosing spondylitis. Sequencing used synovial fluid, either unsorted or a sorted T cell fraction (not recorded which). In DNA form, the CDR3 reads TGCGCCAGCAGCCAAGAAGGAGCGGGTGGGGCCAACGTCCTGACTTTC. This codes for CASSQEGAGGANVLTF.